This record concerns one T cell receptor (beta chain) sequence. Its antigen is not known. The protocol was immunoSEQ multiplex PCR, while the TCRdb copy is restricted to in-frame clones and leaves out a portion. The repertoire consists of 80,000 to 90,000 clones, with approximately 89% occurring once and the leading ten covering 2.5% to 3.5%. No infections or other immune events were documented during collection. The sample comes from a study of identifying expanded T cells in peripheral blood. Regarding the study as a whole: Roughly 2-week clone count variance significantly increased as total template count grew. Differentially abundant clones: around 1.2 between replicates, about 17 at approximately two weeks, approximately 19 at four.

Germline-derived CDR1 and CDR2 are SGHTA and FQGNSA. V trimming: 8 bases; J trimming: 9 bases; junction bases outside the gene matches: 13. This CDR3 region has 15 residues. The V gene is TRBV7-2, the J gene TRBJ2-1; 10 bases match TRBD2. The TCR was taken from a person between 18 and 75 years old in good health. Sequencing was performed on blood. CDR3 amino acids: CASRPQLAGIIEQFF. The CDR3 DNA sequence: TGTGCCAGCCGACCCCAACTAGCGGGAATTATTGAGCAGTTCTTC.